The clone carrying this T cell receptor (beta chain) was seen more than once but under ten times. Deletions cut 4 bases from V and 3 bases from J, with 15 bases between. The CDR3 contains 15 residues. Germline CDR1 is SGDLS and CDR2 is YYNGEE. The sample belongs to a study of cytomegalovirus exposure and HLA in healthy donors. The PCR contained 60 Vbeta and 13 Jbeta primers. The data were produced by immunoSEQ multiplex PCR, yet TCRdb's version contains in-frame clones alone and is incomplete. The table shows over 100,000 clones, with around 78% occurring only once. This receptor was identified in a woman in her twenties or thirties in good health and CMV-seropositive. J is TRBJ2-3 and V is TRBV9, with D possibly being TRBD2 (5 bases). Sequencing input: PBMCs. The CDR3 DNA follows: TGTGCCAGCAGCCTAGGATTCGGGGTGACAGATACGCAGTATTTT. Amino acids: CASSLGFGVTDTQYF.